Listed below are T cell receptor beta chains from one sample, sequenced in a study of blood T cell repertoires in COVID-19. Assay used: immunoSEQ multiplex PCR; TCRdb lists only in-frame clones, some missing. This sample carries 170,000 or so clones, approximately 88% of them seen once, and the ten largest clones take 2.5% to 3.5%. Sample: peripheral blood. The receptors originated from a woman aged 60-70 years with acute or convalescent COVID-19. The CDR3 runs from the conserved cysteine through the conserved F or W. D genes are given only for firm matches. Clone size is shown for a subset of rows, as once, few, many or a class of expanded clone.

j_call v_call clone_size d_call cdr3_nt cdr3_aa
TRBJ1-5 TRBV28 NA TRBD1 TGTGCCAGCGGGGACAGAAGCAATCAGCCCCAGCATTTT CASGDRSNQPQHF
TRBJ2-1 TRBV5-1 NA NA TGCGCCAGCGCCATTACTCGGTTCTTC CASAITRFF
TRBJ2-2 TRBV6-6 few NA TGTGCCAGCAGCCTTCACACCGGGGAGCTGTTTTTT CASSLHTGELFF
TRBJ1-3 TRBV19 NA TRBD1 TGTGCCAGTAGTATCCTAGCGACAGGGGCTGGAAACACCATATATTTT CASSILATGAGNTIYF
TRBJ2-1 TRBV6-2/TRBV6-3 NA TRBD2 TGTGCCAGCAGTTACGGGACTAGCGGGGGCCCTTGGTTAATCTATGAGCAGTTCTTC CASSYGTSGGPWLIYEQFF
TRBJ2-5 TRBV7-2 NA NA TGTGCCAGCAGCTTGGGGAGGAATCCAACTATTTACTTC CASSLGRNPTIYF
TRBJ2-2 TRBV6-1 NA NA TGTGCCAGCAGTGAAGTGGGGACACCCCCCGGGGAGCTGTTTTTT CASSEVGTPPGELFF
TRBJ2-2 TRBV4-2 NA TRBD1 TGTGCCAGCAGCCAAGATAGACAGGGGTACACCGGGGAGCTGTTTTTT CASSQDRQGYTGELFF
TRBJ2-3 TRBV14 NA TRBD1 TGTGCCAGCAGCCAAGATCTGGACAGGGGACACTTT CASSQDLDRGHF
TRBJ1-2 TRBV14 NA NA TGTGCCAGCAGCCAAGAGGGGACATTGATTGGCTACACCTTC CASSQEGTLIGYTF
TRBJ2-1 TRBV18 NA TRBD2 TGTGCCAGCTCACCTCTCGGAGCGGGACGCTCCTACAATGAGCAGTTCTTC CASSPLGAGRSYNEQFF
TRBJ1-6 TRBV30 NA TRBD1 TGTGCCTGGAGTGCATGGACAGGGGAACGGCCCCTCCACTTT CAWSAWTGERPLHF
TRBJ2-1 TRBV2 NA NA TGTGCCAGCAGTGGCGGGGTCGTAAAAAATGAGCAGTTCTTC CASSGGVVKNEQFF
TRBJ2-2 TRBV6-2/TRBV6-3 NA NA TGTGCCAGCAGTCGGCACCGGGACTTCAACACCGGGGAGCTGTTTTTT CASSRHRDFNTGELFF
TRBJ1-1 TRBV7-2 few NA TGTGCCAGCAGCTTAAACGGGTTTAACACTGAAGCTTTCTTT CASSLNGFNTEAFF
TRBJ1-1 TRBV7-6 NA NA TGTGCCAGCAGCCCGGGGGGGTACACTGAAGCTTTCTTT CASSPGGYTEAFF
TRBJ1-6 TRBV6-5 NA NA TGTGCCAGCAGTTACTCGGGCCCCGGGACACCCCTCCACTTT CASSYSGPGTPLHF
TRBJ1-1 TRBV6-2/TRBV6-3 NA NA TGTGCCAGCAGTCTCCCAGGATGGGCTGAAGCTTTCTTT CASSLPGWAEAFF
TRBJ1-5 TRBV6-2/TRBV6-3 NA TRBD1 TGTGCCAGCAGCCCGGACAGGACCCACAATCAGCCCCAGCATTTT CASSPDRTHNQPQHF
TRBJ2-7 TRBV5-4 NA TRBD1 TGTGCCAGCAGCTCCCGGGACAGGCGCTACGAGCAGTACTTC CASSSRDRRYEQYF
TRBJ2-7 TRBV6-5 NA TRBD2 TGTGCCAGCAGGGCCGGGACTAGCGGGGAAATTGAGCAGTACTTC CASRAGTSGEIEQYF
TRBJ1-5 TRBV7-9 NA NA TGTGCCAGCACCTCTCAGGGGAAGAATCAGCCCCAGCATTTT CASTSQGKNQPQHF
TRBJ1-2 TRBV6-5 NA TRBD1 TGTGCCAGCAGGACAGGGCGATTCTATGGCTACACCTTC CASRTGRFYGYTF
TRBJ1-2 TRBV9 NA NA TGTGCCAGCAGCATCGTGACAGACTATGGCTACACCTTC CASSIVTDYGYTF
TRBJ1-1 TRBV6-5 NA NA TGTGCCAGCAGCCAACAGGGAGGGCACACTGAAGCTTTCTTT CASSQQGGHTEAFF
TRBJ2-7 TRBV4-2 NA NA TGTGCCAGCAGCCAAGTAATAGGTAGACAGTACGAGCAGTACTTC CASSQVIGRQYEQYF
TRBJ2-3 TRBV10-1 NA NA TGCGCCAGCAGTGAGTCAAGGGGAGGCGGCACAGATACGCAGTATTTT CASSESRGGGTDTQYF
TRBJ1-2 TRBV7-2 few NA TGTGCCAGCAGCTTAGGGGAGGGACCCTATGGCTACACCTTC CASSLGEGPYGYTF
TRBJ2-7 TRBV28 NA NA TGTGCCAGCTATTCCCGCTACGAGCAGTACTTC CASYSRYEQYF
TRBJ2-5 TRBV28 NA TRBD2 TGTGCCAGCAGTTTAGGGGAGGGGTACCAAGAGACCCAGTACTTC CASSLGEGYQETQYF
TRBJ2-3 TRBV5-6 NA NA TGTGCCAGCAGCTTGGCCGGGTTGTGGGGGCATGGAGATACGCAGTATTTT CASSLAGLWGHGDTQYF
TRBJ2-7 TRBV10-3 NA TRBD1 TGTGCCATCACTAAGAGGACAGGCTACGAGCAGTACTTC CAITKRTGYEQYF
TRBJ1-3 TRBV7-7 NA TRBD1 TGTGCTAGCAGCCCGGGACAGTCTTCTGGAAACACCATATATTTT CASSPGQSSGNTIYF
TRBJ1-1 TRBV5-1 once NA TGCGCCAGCAGCTTGGCAGGGTTCACTGAAGCTTTCTTT CASSLAGFTEAFF
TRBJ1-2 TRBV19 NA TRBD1 TGTGCCAGTAATCGGGACAGGGGAAACTATGGCTACACCTTC CASNRDRGNYGYTF
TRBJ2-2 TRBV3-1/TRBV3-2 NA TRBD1 TGTGCCAGCAGCCAAGGTTCCCGGACAGGGACGACCGGGGAGCTGTTTTTT CASSQGSRTGTTGELFF
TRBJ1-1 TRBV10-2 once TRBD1 TGCGCCAGCAGTGTGGGACAGGGGGCTAAAGCTTTCTTT CASSVGQGAKAFF
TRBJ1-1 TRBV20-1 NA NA TGCAGTGCAAACAAGAACACTGAAGCTTTCTTT CSANKNTEAFF
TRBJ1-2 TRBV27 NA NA TGTGCCAGCAGTTCCAGGGGCAAGGGGGGCTACACCTTC CASSSRGKGGYTF